This T cell receptor (beta chain) was sequenced during a study of control samples from healthy donors and cancer patients (TCRdb year 2020). About this clone: Its cognate antigen has yet to be identified. No qualities accompany the bases; no much larger clone lies one base away.

The CDR3 goes from the cysteine to the phenylalanine over 14 residues. Solely the CDR3 DNA is kept, with 42 bases framed from the first base. Germline trimming amounts to 0 bases on V and 10 bases on J, with 5 as the count of junction bases outside the gene matches. CDR1 and CDR2, per the germline V gene, are SGHAT and FQNNGV. Library prep was done by the immunoSEQ multiplex PCR assay. As stored in TCRdb, this immuneACCESS dataset retains in-frame rearrangements with V and J assigned. A fraction of the clones does not appear; measured against another copy, unresolved V genes explain less than half of the discrepancy, and the remainder lacks a known reason. This sample has some 140,000 clones in its table, and roughly 90% of those were observed once. The ten largest make up 10% to 12% of the sample.

The chain links TRBV11-2 with TRBJ2-1; the junction holds 8 bases that match TRBD2. Source material: blood. The TCR was taken from a young man in good health. The DNA sequence reads TGTGCCAGCAGCTTAGATCCCACTAGCGGAGAGCAGTTCTTC. Its translation is CASSLDPTSGEQFF.